The T cell receptor beta chain under discussion was sequenced for a study of glioma-infiltrating T cells. Study results and limitations: Tissue and blood shared very few CDR3 sequences.

The table lists this clonotype with many counts. Its antigen is unknown. Amplification of TCR alpha and beta CDR3 regions from RNA used iRepertoire nested multiplex PCR. TCRdb analysed the multiplex PCR reads with MiXCR anew, one entry per CDR3 protein. The table lists some 160,000 distinct CDR3 sequences, more than 35% of them singletons. CDR3 length: 19 residues. V lost 3 bases, J lost 2 bases, and 13 bases stayed unmatched. Germline lookup yields CDR1 DFQATT and CDR2 SNEGSKA (reference sequence). What was sequenced was glioma tissue, nonneoplastic brain tissue, or PBMCs (not recorded which). The chain uses TRBV20-1 and TRBJ2-3; 14 bases line up with TRBD2. The receptor was derived from a human donor with low-grade glioma or glioblastoma, undergoing nonglioma brain surgery, or in good health (not recorded which). CDR3 amino acids: CSASELSGLAGGDTDTQYF. In DNA form, the CDR3 reads TGCAGTGCTAGTGAACTTTCAGGACTAGCGGGAGGAGACACAGATACGCAGTATTTT.